This T cell receptor (beta chain) was recorded in a study of T cell repertoires in cytomegalovirus infection. About this clonotype: Its cognate antigen is unknown.

Notes on the study in general: The study found HLA-C-restricted CMV-specific TCR beta clonotypes dominating the ex vivo response.

TCRdb re-called the reads through MiXCR, storing one row per CDR3 protein. The repertoire consists of approximately 990,000 distinct CDR3 sequences, with about a third occurring once and the leading ten covering roughly an eighth. Sequenced material: cultured CD8+ T cells from PBMCs, taken from culture after CMV antigen stimulation. The clonotype originates from a human donor in good health (CMV status not recorded). Some clones in this sample may be carry-over from other donors' samples.

CDR3 DNA: TGTGCCAGCAGCCATAGCGGGGGATATCAAGAGACCCAGTACTTC. Protein sequence: CASSHSGGYQETQYF. V and J are TRBV9 and TRBJ2-5; 9 nucleotides agree with TRBD2. CDR1 and CDR2 (germline): SGDLS, YYNGEE. J lost 2 bases, V lost 4 bases, and 6 bases had no gene match. The CDR3 covers 15 residues.